This T cell receptor beta chain was sequenced in a study of T-cell memory formation after mild COVID-19. At the level of the study: Clusters of TCRs were largely donor specific.

As to this clonotype: The antigen is undetermined.

Constant-segment primers served in 5'RACE that generated TCR alpha and TCR beta cDNA libraries bearing sample barcodes and UMIs. From the 5' RACE reads, TCRdb called clonotypes with MiXCR, one entry per CDR3 protein. Of 190,000 or so distinct CDR3 sequences in the sample, about a fifth are singletons; the top ten hold about 23%. Findings and caveats of the study: CM and EM subsets held most contracting CD4+ clones; EMRA held CD8+ ones.

Sequencing input: PBMCs or a T cell subset sorted from them (not recorded which). The source is an adult woman who had mild COVID-19 (a few samples of this study predate the infection). Cell type and time point are not known.

In DNA form, the CDR3 reads TGTGCCTGGAGTGACCTGGGGGGCTATGGCTACACCTTC. This encodes CAWSDLGGYGYTF. The rearrangement links TRBV30 to TRBJ1-2, with a tentative D call TRBD1 (5 bases). Germline-derived CDR1 and CDR2 are GTSNPN and SVGIG (reference sequence). The length of the CDR3 is 13 residues. Trimming left V 1 base short and J 4 bases short, with 10 bases between.